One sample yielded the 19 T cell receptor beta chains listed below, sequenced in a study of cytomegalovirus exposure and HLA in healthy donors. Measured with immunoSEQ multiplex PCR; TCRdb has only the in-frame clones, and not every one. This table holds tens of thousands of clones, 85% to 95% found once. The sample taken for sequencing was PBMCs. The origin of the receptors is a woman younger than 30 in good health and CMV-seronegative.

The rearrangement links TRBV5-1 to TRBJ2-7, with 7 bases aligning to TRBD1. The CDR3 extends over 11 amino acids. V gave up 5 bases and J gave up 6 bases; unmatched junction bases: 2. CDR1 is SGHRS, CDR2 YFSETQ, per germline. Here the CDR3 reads CASRQGPEQYF. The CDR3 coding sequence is TGCGCCAGCAGACAGGGGCCCGAGCAGTACTTC.

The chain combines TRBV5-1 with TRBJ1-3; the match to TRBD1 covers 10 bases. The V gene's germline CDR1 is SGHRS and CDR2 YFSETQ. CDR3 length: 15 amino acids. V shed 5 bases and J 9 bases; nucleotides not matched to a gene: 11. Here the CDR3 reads CASRATTGGGGTIYF. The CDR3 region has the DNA TGCGCCAGCAGGGCTACGACAGGGGGCGGTGGCACCATATATTTT.

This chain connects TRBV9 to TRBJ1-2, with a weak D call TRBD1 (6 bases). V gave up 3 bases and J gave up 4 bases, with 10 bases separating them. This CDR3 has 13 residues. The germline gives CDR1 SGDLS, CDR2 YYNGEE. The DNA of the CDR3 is TGTGCCAGCAGCGAACAGGGTACCTATGGCTACACCTTC. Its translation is CASSEQGTYGYTF.

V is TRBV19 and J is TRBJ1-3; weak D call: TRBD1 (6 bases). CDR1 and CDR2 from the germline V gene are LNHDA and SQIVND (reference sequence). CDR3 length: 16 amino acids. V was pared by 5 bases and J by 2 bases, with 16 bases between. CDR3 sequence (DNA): TGTGCCAGTAGTCCGCTGCCGTGGACAGCTGGAAACACCATATATTTT. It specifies CASSPLPWTAGNTIYF.

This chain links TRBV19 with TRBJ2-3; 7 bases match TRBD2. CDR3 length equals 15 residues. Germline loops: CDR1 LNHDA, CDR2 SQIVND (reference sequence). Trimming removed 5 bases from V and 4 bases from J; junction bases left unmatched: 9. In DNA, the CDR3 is TGTGCCAGTAGTGACAGCGGGGTGGGCTCAGATACGCAGTATTTT. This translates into CASSDSGVGSDTQYF.

The CDR3 DNA sequence: TGCGCCAGCAGCCGTGAAGGGGCTGAAGCTTTCTTT. Translating it yields CASSREGAEAFF. This chain links TRBV5-1 with TRBJ1-1, with D possibly being TRBD1 (5 bases). Germline CDR1 reads SGHRS; CDR2 reads YFSETQ. The ends were cut back, 4 bases at V and 6 bases at J, with 10 bases in the middle. This CDR3 has 12 amino acids.

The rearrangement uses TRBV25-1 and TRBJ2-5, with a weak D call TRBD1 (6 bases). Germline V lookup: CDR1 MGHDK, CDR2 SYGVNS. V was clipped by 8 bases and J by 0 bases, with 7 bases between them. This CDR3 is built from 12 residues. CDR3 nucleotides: TGTGCCAGCTACAGGGACCAAGAGACCCAGTACTTC. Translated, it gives CASYRDQETQYF.

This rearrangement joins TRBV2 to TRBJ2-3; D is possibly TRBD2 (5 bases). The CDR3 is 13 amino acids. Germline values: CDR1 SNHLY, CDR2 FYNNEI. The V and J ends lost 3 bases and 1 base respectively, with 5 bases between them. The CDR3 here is CASSERGTDTQYF. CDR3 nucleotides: TGTGCCAGCAGTGAGCGGGGCACAGATACGCAGTATTTT.

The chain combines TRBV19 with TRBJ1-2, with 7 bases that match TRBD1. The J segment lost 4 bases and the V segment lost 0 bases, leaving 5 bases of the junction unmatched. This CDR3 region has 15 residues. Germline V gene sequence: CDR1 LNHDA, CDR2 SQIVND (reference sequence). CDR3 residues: CASSIENRGIYGYTF. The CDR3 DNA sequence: TGTGCCAGTAGTATAGAGAACAGGGGTATCTATGGCTACACCTTC.

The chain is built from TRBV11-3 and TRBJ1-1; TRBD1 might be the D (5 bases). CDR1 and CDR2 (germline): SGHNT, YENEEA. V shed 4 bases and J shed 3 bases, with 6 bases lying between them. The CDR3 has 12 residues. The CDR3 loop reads CASSWGDTEAFF. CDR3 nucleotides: TGTGCCAGCAGCTGGGGGGACACTGAAGCTTTCTTT.

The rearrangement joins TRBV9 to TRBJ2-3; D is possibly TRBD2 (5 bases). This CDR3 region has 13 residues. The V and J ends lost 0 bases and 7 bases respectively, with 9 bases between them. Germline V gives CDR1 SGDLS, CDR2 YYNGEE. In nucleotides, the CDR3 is TGTGCCAGCAGCGTAGGAGGGATTAATACGCAGTATTTT. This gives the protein CASSVGGINTQYF.

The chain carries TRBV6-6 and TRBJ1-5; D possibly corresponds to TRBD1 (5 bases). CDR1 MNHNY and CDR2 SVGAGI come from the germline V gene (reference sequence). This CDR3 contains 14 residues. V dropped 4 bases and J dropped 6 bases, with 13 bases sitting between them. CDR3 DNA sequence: TGTGCCAGCAGTTCGGGGGGAGATGGTCAGCCCCAGCATTTT. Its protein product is CASSSGGDGQPQHF.

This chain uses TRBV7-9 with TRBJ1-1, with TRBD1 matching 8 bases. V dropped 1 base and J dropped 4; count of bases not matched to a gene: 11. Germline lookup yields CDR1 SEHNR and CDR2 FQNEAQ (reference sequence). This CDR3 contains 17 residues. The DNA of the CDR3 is TGTGCCAGCAGCTTAGACAGGACAGGGTTTGGAAGCACTGAAGCTTTCTTT. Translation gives CASSLDRTGFGSTEAFF.

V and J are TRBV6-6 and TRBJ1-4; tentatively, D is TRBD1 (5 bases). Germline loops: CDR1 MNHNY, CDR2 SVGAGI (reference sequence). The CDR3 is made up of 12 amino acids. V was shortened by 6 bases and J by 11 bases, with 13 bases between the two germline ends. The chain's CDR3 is CASSNRQLKLFF. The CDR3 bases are TGTGCCAGCAGCAATCGACAGCTCAAACTGTTTTTT.

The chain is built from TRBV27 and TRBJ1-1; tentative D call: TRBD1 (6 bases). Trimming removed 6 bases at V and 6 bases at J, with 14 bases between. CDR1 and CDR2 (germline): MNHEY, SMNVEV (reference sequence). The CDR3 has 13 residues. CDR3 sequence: CASRLGAYAEAFF. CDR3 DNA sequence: TGTGCCAGCAGGCTGGGGGCTTACGCTGAAGCTTTCTTT.

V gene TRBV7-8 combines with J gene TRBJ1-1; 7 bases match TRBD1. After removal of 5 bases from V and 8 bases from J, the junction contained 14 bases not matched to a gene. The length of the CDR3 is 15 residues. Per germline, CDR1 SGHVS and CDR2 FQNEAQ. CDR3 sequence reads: CASSPRGTGATEAFF. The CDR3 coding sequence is TGTGCCAGCAGCCCGAGGGGTACAGGGGCTACCGAAGCTTTCTTT.

CDR3 sequence reads: CASSLLSSKGQIGTNYGYTF. The CDR3 DNA follows: TGTGCCAGCAGCTTACTGTCCTCCAAGGGACAGATAGGAACTAACTATGGCTACACCTTC. The chain is built from TRBV7-8 and TRBJ1-2, with 7 bases matching TRBD1. This CDR3 has 20 residues. The V and J ends lost 2 bases and 0 bases, in that order; junction bases with no gene match: 18. The germline V gene encodes CDR1 SGHVS and CDR2 FQNEAQ.

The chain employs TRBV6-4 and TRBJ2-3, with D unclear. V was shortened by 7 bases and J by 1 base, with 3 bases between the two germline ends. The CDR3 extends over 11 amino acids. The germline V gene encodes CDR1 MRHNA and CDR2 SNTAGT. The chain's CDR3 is CASTGTDTQYF. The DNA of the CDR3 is TGTGCCAGCACTGGCACAGATACGCAGTATTTT.

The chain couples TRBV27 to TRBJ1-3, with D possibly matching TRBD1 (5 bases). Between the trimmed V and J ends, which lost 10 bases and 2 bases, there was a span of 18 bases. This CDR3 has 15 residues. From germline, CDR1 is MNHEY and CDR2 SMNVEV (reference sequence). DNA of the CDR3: TGTGCCACAAACAGGCGGGGATCAACTGGAAACACCATATATTTT. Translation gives CATNRRGSTGNTIYF.